Below are 22 T cell receptor beta chains sequenced from a single sample in a study of blood T cell repertoires in COVID-19. The method was immunoSEQ multiplex PCR; TCRdb's version includes in-frame clones alone and lacks a portion of them. This sample has about 130,000 clones, with around four fifths found just once. The source material was PBMCs or T cells enriched from blood (not recorded which). All receptors derive from a woman aged 45-59 years who had recovered from COVID-19.

A remark on this clone: The same CDR3 is also encoded by other DNA sequences in this sample. The J gene is TRBJ1-4, the V gene TRBV18, with 11 bases aligning to TRBD1. The CDR3 is 14 residues long. The germline V gene encodes CDR1 KGHSH and CDR2 LQKENI. J was trimmed by 5 bases and V by 6 bases; bases with no gene match: 2. The CDR3 DNA reads as TGTGCCAGCTCTAGGGACAGGGGGAATGAAAAACTGTTTTTT. It specifies CASSRDRGNEKLFF.

The chain carries TRBV6-1 and TRBJ1-2; 7 bases align to TRBD1. Germline assignment: CDR1 MNHNS and CDR2 SASEGT. The junction had 5 bases not matched to a gene; V was cut back by 3 bases and J by 4 bases. There are 14 residues in the CDR3. DNA of the CDR3: TGTGCCAGCAGTGACAGACAGGGAGGCTATGGCTACACCTTC. Its translation: CASSDRQGGYGYTF.

This clone was found a few times. This chain joins TRBV9 and TRBJ1-5; no reliable D call. The CDR3 is 11 residues long. Germline V gene data show CDR1 as SGDLS and CDR2 as YYNGEE. The V end was cut by 7 bases, the J end by 7 bases, with 9 bases between. CDR3 region: CASSRKQPQHF. In nucleotides, the CDR3 is TGTGCCAGCTCGCGTAAACAGCCCCAGCATTTT.

V usage is TRBV6-1 and J usage is TRBJ1-5, with 7 nucleotides matching TRBD1. Trimming at V came to 0 bases and at J to 5 bases, leaving 1 base not matched to a gene. Germline V gene data show CDR1 as MNHNS and CDR2 as SASEGT. The CDR3 contains 14 residues. The CDR3 protein is CASSEAGGHQPQHF. As DNA, the CDR3 is TGTGCCAGCAGTGAAGCAGGGGGCCATCAGCCCCAGCATTTT.

J is TRBJ1-1 and V is TRBV7-9, with no clear D. Trimming removed 0 bases from V and 5 bases from J, with 7 bases in between. The germline CDR1 and CDR2 sequences are SEHNR and FQNEAQ (reference sequence). The CDR3 covers 13 residues. CDR3 residues: CASSLARRTEAFF. CDR3 in DNA: TGTGCCAGCAGCTTAGCAAGGCGGACTGAAGCTTTCTTT.

V and J are TRBV12-5 and TRBJ2-7, with 9 bases matching TRBD1. The germline CDR1 and CDR2 sequences are LGHNT and FRNRAP. V lost 7 bases to trimming and J lost 5 bases; unmatched junction nucleotides: 9. CDR3 size: 14 residues. CDR3 sequence reads: CASEPGTGYHEQYV. CDR3 sequence (DNA): TGTGCTAGTGAACCTGGGACAGGGTACCACGAGCAGTACGTC.

The chain joins TRBV11-2 to TRBJ2-2; possible D gene TRBD1, 6 bases. V lost 2 bases and J 0 bases, leaving 13 bases between the germline ends. In germline, CDR1 is SGHAT, CDR2 FQNNGV. The CDR3 covers 17 residues. The CDR3 here is CASSLPDRSPNTGELFF. CDR3 nucleotide sequence: TGTGCCAGCAGCTTACCCGACAGGTCTCCGAACACCGGGGAGCTGTTTTTT.

The rearrangement joins TRBV5-6 to TRBJ2-7; 9 positions match TRBD1. CDR1 and CDR2 from the germline V gene are SGHDT and YYEEEE. CDR3 length: 14 residues. Losses at the gene ends were 4 bases for V and 3 bases for J; bases not matched to a gene: 5. CDR3 DNA sequence: TGTGCCAGCAGCCGGGGACAGGGCTTCTACGAGCAGTACGTC. Protein: CASSRGQGFYEQYV.

This sequence joins TRBV5-4 and TRBJ2-3, with 14 bases matching TRBD2. The junction had 7 bases not matched to a gene; V was cut back by 4 bases and J by 6 bases. There are 16 residues in the CDR3. Germline CDR1 reads SGHNT; CDR2 reads YYREEE (reference sequence). The chain's CDR3 is CASSRGLAGAGDTQYF. As DNA, the CDR3 is TGTGCCAGCAGCAGGGGACTAGCGGGGGCTGGCGATACGCAGTATTTT.

The V gene is TRBV19, the J gene TRBJ2-1; 8 bases line up with TRBD1. Unmatched junction bases numbered 8, after V lost 5 bases and J lost 5 bases. The CDR3 sequence is 15 residues long. Germline CDR1 is LNHDA and CDR2 is SQIVND (reference sequence). CDR3 sequence reads: CASSVTGQVNNEQFF. DNA of the CDR3: TGTGCCAGTAGTGTAACGGGACAGGTAAACAATGAGCAGTTCTTC.

This clone has just a few counts. The rearrangement uses TRBV30 and TRBJ1-5; D gene ambiguous. This CDR3 is 14 amino acids long. Germline V gene sequence: CDR1 GTSNPN, CDR2 SVGIG (reference sequence). V gave up 2 bases and J gave up 6 bases, with 14 bases separating them. The CDR3 DNA is TGTGCCTGGAGTCGTTGGCAGGAGGGTCAGCCCCAGCATTTT. Protein: CAWSRWQEGQPQHF.

This clone was detected once. The J gene is TRBJ1-2, the V gene TRBV2; 8 bases map to TRBD1. This CDR3 is 14 amino acids long. V lost 6 bases, J lost 8 bases, and 11 bases stayed unmatched. Germline V gives CDR1 SNHLY, CDR2 FYNNEI. The CDR3 is CASSEDRVYGGYTF. The DNA for the CDR3 is TGTGCCAGCAGCGAGGACAGGGTTTATGGCGGCTACACCTTC.

The chain has TRBV10-3 and TRBJ2-3; 10 nucleotides align to TRBD2. The germline V gene has CDR1 ENHRY and CDR2 SYGVKD. The CDR3 spans 16 residues. V trimming: 4 bases; J trimming: 4 bases; junction bases outside the gene matches: 8. In DNA, the CDR3 is TGTGCCATCAGTGCTGATACTAGCGGGGTGCCAGATACGCAGTATTTT. This gives the protein CAISADTSGVPDTQYF.

The chain links TRBV28 to TRBJ1-2; 7 bases map to TRBD1. Germline values: CDR1 MDHEN, CDR2 SYDVKM. The ends lost 8 bases at V and 7 bases at J; junction bases unmatched: 10. The CDR3 sequence is 13 residues long. CDR3 nucleotide sequence: TGTGCCAGCTTCCTAGACAGGGACGCTGGCTACACCTTC. Translated, it gives CASFLDRDAGYTF.

CDR3 region: CASSPQGLTGEETQYF. The CDR3, as DNA: TGTGCCAGCTCACCGCAGGGACTGACGGGCGAGGAGACCCAGTACTTC. The J gene is TRBJ2-5, the V gene TRBV18; a possible D gene is TRBD2 (6 bases). V lost 3 bases to trimming and J lost 5 bases, with 19 bases between them. The germline CDR1 and CDR2 sequences are KGHSH and LQKENI. The CDR3 loop spans 16 amino acids. Based on the CDR3 plus reference TRBV18 and TRBJ2-5, the full variable domain is NAGVMQNPRHLVRRRGQEARLRCSPMKGHSHVYWYRQLPEEGLKFMVYLQKENIIDESGMPKERFSAEFPKEGPSILRIQQVVRGDSAAYFCASSPQGLTGEETQYFGPGTRLLVL.

The V and J genes are TRBV24-1 and TRBJ2-2; 9 nucleotides line up with TRBD1. J gave up 0 bases and V 2 bases, and 3 bases lay outside the gene matches. In germline, CDR1 is KGHDR, CDR2 SFDVKD. CDR3 size: 17 residues. In DNA form, the CDR3 reads TGTGCCACCAGTGATTCTGGGACAGGGACGAACACCGGGGAGCTGTTTTTT. Its translation: CATSDSGTGTNTGELFF.

This clone appeared once. This sequence joins TRBV11-2 and TRBJ2-2; 10 nucleotides line up with TRBD1. V lost 4 bases and J lost 9; bases outside the gene matches: 14. The CDR3 contains 17 residues. Germline V lookup: CDR1 SGHAT, CDR2 FQNNGV. The CDR3 is CASSSYRGQGNGRELFF. The CDR3 DNA follows: TGTGCCAGCAGCTCCTATAGGGGACAGGGGAATGGGCGGGAGCTGTTTTTT.

The chain employs TRBV4-1 and TRBJ1-6; D remains ambiguous. Germline V CDR1 and CDR2: MGHRA, YSYEKL. V was trimmed by 0 bases and J by 6 bases, leaving 9 bases between them. The CDR3 spans 15 residues. DNA for the CDR3: TGCGCCAGCAGCCAAGAAGGGAGAGGTAATTCACCCCTCCACTTT. Translating it yields CASSQEGRGNSPLHF.

The V and J genes are TRBV9 and TRBJ2-5, with 10 bases that match TRBD1. The V segment lost 0 bases and the J segment 7 bases; nucleotides outside the gene matches: 6. This CDR3 contains 15 residues. The germline CDR1 and CDR2 sequences are SGDLS and YYNGEE. Here the CDR3 DNA reads TGTGCCAGCAGCGTAGAAGACAGGGGGCTGGGGACCCAGTACTTC. Its translation is CASSVEDRGLGTQYF.

V gene TRBV4-2 combines with J gene TRBJ1-5; possibly TRBD1 for D (5 bases). The CDR3 spans 15 residues. Looked up from germline, CDR1 is LGHNA and CDR2 is YNFKEQ. V dropped 3 bases and J dropped 3 bases, with 12 bases sitting between them. CDR3 in DNA: TGTGCCAGCAGCCACACCGGGACTCACAATCAGCCCCAGCATTTT. Its protein is CASSHTGTHNQPQHF.

The genes are TRBV5-1 and TRBJ1-6; D unresolved. V shed 0 bases and J shed 7 bases, with 8 bases lying between them. This CDR3 region has 14 residues. CDR1 is SGHRS and CDR2 is YFSETQ in the germline V gene. The DNA of the CDR3 is TGCGCCAGCAGCTTGGTGGTGGGCAATTCACCCCTCCACTTT. Residues: CASSLVVGNSPLHF.

V is TRBV27 and J is TRBJ1-1; D not resolved. Deletions cut 6 bases from V and 1 base from J, with 12 bases between. The CDR3 length is 14 residues. Germline loops: CDR1 MNHEY, CDR2 SMNVEV (reference sequence). The DNA for the CDR3 is TGTGCCAGCAGGTGGGGAGGATCGAACACTGAAGCTTTCTTT. It is translated as CASRWGGSNTEAFF.